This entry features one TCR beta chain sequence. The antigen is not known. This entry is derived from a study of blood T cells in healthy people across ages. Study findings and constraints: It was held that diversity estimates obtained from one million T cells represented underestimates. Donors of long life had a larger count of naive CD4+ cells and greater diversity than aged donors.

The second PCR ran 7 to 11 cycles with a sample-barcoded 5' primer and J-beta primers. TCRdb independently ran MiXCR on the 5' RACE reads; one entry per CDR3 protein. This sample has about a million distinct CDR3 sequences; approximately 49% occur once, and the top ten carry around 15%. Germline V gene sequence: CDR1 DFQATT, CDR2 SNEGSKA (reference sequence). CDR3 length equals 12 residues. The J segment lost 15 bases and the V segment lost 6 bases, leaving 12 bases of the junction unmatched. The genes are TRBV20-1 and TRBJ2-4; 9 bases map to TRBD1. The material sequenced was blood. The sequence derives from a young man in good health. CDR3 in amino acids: CSAPTGTGSLYF. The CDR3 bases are TGCAGTGCGCCCACCGGGACAGGGAGTTTGTACTTC.